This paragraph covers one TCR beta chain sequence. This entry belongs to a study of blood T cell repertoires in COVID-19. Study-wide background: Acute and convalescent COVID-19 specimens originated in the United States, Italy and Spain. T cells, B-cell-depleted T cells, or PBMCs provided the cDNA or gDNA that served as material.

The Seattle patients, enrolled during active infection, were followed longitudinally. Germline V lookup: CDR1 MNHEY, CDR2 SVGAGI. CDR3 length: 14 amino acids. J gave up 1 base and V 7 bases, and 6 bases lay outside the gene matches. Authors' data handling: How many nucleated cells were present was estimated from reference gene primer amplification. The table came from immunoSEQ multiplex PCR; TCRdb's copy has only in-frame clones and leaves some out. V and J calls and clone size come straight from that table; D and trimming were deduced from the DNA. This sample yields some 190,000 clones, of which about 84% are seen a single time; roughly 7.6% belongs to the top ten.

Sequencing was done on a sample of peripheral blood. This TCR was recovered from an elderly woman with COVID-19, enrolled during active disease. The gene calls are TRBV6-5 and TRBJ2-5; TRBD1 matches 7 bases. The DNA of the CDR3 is TGTGCCAGCATGTCCGGGACAGCCCAAGAGACCCAGTACTTC. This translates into CASMSGTAQETQYF.